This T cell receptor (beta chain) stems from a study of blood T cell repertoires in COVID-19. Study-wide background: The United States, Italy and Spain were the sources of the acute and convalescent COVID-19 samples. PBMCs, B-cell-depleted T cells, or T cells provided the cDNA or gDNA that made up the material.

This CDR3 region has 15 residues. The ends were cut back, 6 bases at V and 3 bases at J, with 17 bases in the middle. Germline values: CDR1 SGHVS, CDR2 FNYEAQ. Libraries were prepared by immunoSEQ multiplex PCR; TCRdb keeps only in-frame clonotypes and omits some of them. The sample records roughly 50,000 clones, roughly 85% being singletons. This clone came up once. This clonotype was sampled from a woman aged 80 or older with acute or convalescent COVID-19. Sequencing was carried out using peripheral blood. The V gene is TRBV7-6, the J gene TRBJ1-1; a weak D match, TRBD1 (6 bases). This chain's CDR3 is CASSFSGTTDTEAFF. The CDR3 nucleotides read TGTGCCAGCAGTTTCTCCGGGACAACCGACACTGAAGCTTTCTTT.